The entry below describes one TCR beta chain. What it binds is not known. From fresh peripheral blood, roughly 10 ml in volume, the PBMCs were obtained. The authors amplified TCR beta CDR3 regions, and they did so from RNA transcripts for repertoire sequencing. First-round RT-PCR with HTBI primers preceded a second-round multiplex PCR. One entry per CDR3 protein results from TCRdb running MiXCR on the multiplex PCR reads. The data show about 660,000 distinct CDR3 sequences, with over 40% seen just once and 3% to 4% held by the top ten. The data were obtained in a study of Graves' ophthalmopathy and Graves' hyperthyroidism. The CDR3 consists of 10 residues. The V end lost 1 base, the J end lost 14 bases, and 6 bases lay between the germline ends. The germline V gene encodes CDR1 SEHNR and CDR2 FQNEAQ (reference sequence). Notes on the study in general: Blood also held most thyroid clonotypes expanded above 0.001 frequency.

Material: peripheral blood. The chain employs TRBV7-9 and TRBJ1-5, with D unresolved. This receptor was identified in an adult man with Graves' ophthalmopathy. The CDR3: CASSLGSEHF. DNA of the CDR3: TGTGCCAGCAGCTTAGGGTCCGAGCATTTT.